One and the same sample provided the 12 T cell receptor beta chains below, sequenced in a study of cytomegalovirus exposure and HLA in healthy donors (dated by TCRdb to the late 2010s). The receptor library was made with the immunoSEQ multiplex PCR assay. For the multiplex PCR, a mixture combining 60 forward primers for TCR Vbeta segments and 13 reverse primers for TCR Jbeta segments was used. TCRdb took this table from immuneACCESS and kept in-frame rearrangements with V and J called. Such tables lack part of the clones; where checked against another copy, unresolved V genes explain under half of the gap, and the rest is unexplained. The sample has roughly 110,000 clones on record, just under 75% of them singletons. The ten largest clones take up approximately 2% of the sample. The material sequenced was PBMCs. All receptors come from a human donor in good health.

This clone was seen only once. The rearrangement joins TRBV28 to TRBJ1-1, with D uncertain. V gave up 3 bases and J gave up 1 base, with 9 bases separating them. Per the germline V gene, CDR1 is MDHEN and CDR2 is SYDVKM. The CDR3 length is 14 residues. The CDR3 region is CASSLNSPNTEAFF. The CDR3 DNA reads as TGTGCCAGCAGTTTGAACAGCCCGAACACTGAAGCTTTCTTT.

This chain joins TRBV7-2 and TRBJ2-1; D remains ambiguous. From germline, CDR1 is SGHTA and CDR2 FQGNSA. Trimming stripped 4 bases from V and 0 bases from J, with 4 bases between. CDR3 size: 13 residues. CDR3 sequence (DNA): TGTGCCAGCAGCTCCCACTCCTACAATGAGCAGTTCTTC. It specifies CASSSHSYNEQFF.

The chain combines TRBV7-3 with TRBJ2-2, with D possibly being TRBD1 (5 bases). Germline V gene sequence: CDR1 SGHTA, CDR2 FQGTGA. Trimming took off 4 bases at V and 4 bases at J, with 22 bases between the two ends. The CDR3 is made up of 18 amino acids. The CDR3 nucleotides read TGTGCCAGCAGCTCGGTGTTTTTTGACAGCTCGGGCACCGGGGAGCTGTTTTTT. Translating gives CASSSVFFDSSGTGELFF.

CDR3 nucleotides: TGTGCCTGGAGTGTACGGTCCTCTGGAAACACCATATATTTT. Translated: CAWSVRSSGNTIYF. V usage is TRBV30 and J usage is TRBJ1-3; unclear D gene. The V gene's germline CDR1 is GTSNPN and CDR2 SVGIG (reference sequence). The CDR3 extends over 14 amino acids. Trimming stripped 0 bases from V and 0 bases from J, with 6 bases between.

This chain links TRBV27 with TRBJ1-3; no definite D call. There are 14 residues in the CDR3. Germline-derived CDR1 and CDR2 are MNHEY and SMNVEV (reference sequence). V lost 3 bases and J 4 bases, leaving 10 bases between the germline ends. This CDR3 is CASSLSLTGNTIYF. The DNA of the CDR3 is TGTGCCAGCAGTTTGTCGCTAACCGGAAACACCATATATTTT.

This clone came up a few times. This chain joins TRBV9 and TRBJ1-1, with D possibly being TRBD1 (6 bases). This CDR3 is built from 15 residues. In germline, CDR1 is SGDLS, CDR2 YYNGEE. V was clipped by 4 bases and J by 2 bases, with 15 bases between them. CDR3 sequence reads: CASSPAETGNTEAFF. For the CDR3, the DNA is TGTGCCAGCAGCCCTGCTGAGACAGGTAACACTGAAGCTTTCTTT.

V usage is TRBV5-1 and J usage is TRBJ2-1, with D maybe TRBD1 (5 bases). Trimming took off 2 bases at V and 6 bases at J, with 9 bases between the two ends. This CDR3 has 13 amino acids. The germline CDR1 and CDR2 sequences are SGHRS and YFSETQ. The CDR3 protein is CASSLQVTNEQFF. The CDR3 DNA reads as TGCGCCAGCAGCTTACAGGTGACCAATGAGCAGTTCTTC.

The chain employs TRBV7-6 and TRBJ2-3, with 7 bases lining up with TRBD1. After removal of 2 bases from V and 2 bases from J, the junction contained 4 bases not matched to a gene. Germline-derived CDR1 and CDR2 are SGHVS and FNYEAQ. CDR3 length equals 15 residues. The CDR3 reads CASSLSQGYTDTQYF. The CDR3 region has the DNA TGTGCCAGCAGCTTATCACAGGGGTACACAGATACGCAGTATTTT.

The V gene is TRBV6-5, the J gene TRBJ2-1, with 7 bases aligning to TRBD1. CDR1 and CDR2 (germline): MNHEY, SVGAGI. The trim removed 6 bases at V and 8 bases at J, leaving 7 bases unmatched. This CDR3 is built from 13 residues. The CDR3 DNA reads as TGTGCCAGCAGGCCGACAGGGAGATATGAGCAGTTCTTC. Translating it yields CASRPTGRYEQFF.

This chain uses TRBV7-9 with TRBJ2-2; D remains ambiguous. The CDR3 covers 15 residues. Germline values: CDR1 SEHNR, CDR2 FQNEAQ (reference sequence). Trimming took off 4 bases at V and 1 base at J, with 10 bases between the two ends. This CDR3 reads CASSSWALNTGELFF. The CDR3 DNA follows: TGTGCCAGCAGCTCCTGGGCTTTGAACACCGGGGAGCTGTTTTTT.

The gene calls are TRBV7-6 and TRBJ1-5, with 9 bases lining up with TRBD1. CDR3 size: 15 residues. Unmatched junction bases numbered 9, after V lost 5 bases and J lost 7 bases. Germline assignment: CDR1 SGHVS and CDR2 FNYEAQ. The CDR3 is CASSPGTGRRQPQHF. The CDR3 DNA sequence: TGTGCCAGCAGCCCCGGGACAGGGAGGAGGCAGCCCCAGCATTTT.

V and J are TRBV29-1 and TRBJ2-3, with D uncertain. CDR3 length equals 13 residues. The V gene lost 2 bases and the J gene lost 3 bases, with 9 bases spanning the gap. Germline CDR1 SQVTM, CDR2 ANQGSEA. As DNA, the CDR3 is TGCAGCGTTGAATTCAGTGTGACAGATACGCAGTATTTT. This translates into CSVEFSVTDTQYF.